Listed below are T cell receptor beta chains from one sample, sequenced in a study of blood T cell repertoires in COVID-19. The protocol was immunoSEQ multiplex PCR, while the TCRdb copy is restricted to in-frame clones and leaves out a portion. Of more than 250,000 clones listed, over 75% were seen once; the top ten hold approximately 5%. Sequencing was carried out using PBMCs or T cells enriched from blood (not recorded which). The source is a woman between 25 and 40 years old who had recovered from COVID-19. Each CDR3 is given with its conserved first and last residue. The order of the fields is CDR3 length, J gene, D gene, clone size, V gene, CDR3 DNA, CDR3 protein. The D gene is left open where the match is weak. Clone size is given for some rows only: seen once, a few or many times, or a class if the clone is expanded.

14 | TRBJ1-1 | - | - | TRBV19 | TGTGCCAGTAGTATCCTTAGTTCGAGCACTGAAGCTTTCTTT | CASSILSSSTEAFF
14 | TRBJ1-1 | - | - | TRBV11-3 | TGTGCCAGCAGCACCCGGGCGGGCAACACTGAAGCTTTCTTT | CASSTRAGNTEAFF
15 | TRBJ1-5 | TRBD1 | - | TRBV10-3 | TGTGCCATCAGTGGGGACAGGGCTAGCAATCAGCCCCAGCATTTT | CAISGDRASNQPQHF
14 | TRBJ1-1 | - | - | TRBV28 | TGTGCCAGCCACCACCTGACAGGGAACACTGAAGCTTTCTTT | CASHHLTGNTEAFF
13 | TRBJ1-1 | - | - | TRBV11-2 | TGTGCCAGCAGCTTTGCGAGGAACACTGAAGCTTTCTTT | CASSFARNTEAFF
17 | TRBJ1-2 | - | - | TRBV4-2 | TGTGCCAGCAGCCAAGAAAGTGAGAGGGCAGCTAACTATGGCTACACCTTC | CASSQESERAANYGYTF
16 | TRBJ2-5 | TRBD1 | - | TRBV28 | TGTGCCAGCAGTTTACTATGGGACAGGGGCCAAGAGACCCAGTACTTC | CASSLLWDRGQETQYF
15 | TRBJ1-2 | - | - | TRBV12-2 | TGTGCAAGTCGCTTAGACCGGGGACTCGGCTATGGCTACACCTTC | CASRLDRGLGYGYTF
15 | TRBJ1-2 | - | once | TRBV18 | TGTGCCAGCTCCCCCCGGATAGACTTTTTTAGTGGCTACACCTTC | CASSPRIDFFSGYTF
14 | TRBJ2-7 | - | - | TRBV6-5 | TGTGCCAGCAGTTACGCCCAGGGTTTATCCGAGCAGTACTTC | CASSYAQGLSEQYF
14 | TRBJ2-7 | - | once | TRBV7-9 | TGTGCCAGCAGTCGAACGGGGATCGGGGACGAGCAGTACTTC | CASSRTGIGDEQYF
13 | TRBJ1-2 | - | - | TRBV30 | TGTGCCGGCCGGGGCGTGGGGGGCTATGGCTACACCTTC | CAGRGVGGYGYTF
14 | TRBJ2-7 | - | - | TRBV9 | TGTGCCAGCAGCGTAAGTCAGGGAACCTACGAGCAGTACTTC | CASSVSQGTYEQYF
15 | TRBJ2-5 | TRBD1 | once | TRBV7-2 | TGTGCCAGCAGCCTCCGACAGGGGGCGCGAGAGACCCAGTACTTC | CASSLRQGARETQYF
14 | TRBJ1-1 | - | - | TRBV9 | TGTGCCAGCAGCGTACTTGGAGTGAACACTGAAGCTTTCTTT | CASSVLGVNTEAFF
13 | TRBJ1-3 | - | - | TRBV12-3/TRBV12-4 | TGTGCCAGCAGCCTTGGACAAGTCCACACCATATATTTT | CASSLGQVHTIYF
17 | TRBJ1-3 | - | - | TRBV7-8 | TGTGCCAGCAGCTTAGCCGGACAGTCCAGCTCTGGAAACACCATATATTTT | CASSLAGQSSSGNTIYF
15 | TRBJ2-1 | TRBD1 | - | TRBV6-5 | TGTGCCAGCAGTTCTGCCGGGACAGGGGGCAATGAGCAGTTCTTC | CASSSAGTGGNEQFF
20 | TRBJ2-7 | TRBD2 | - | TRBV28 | TGTGCCAGCAGTCCCTGGGGGAGGGCTAGCGGGGGGGAATCCCCCTACGAGCAGTACTTC | CASSPWGRASGGESPYEQYF
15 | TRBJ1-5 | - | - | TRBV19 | TGTGCCAGTAGCCTCGGAGAGCAGGGTATAGTGGCCCAGCATTTT | CASSLGEQGIVAQHF
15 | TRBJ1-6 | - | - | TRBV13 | TGTGCCAGCAGCCTCCAGGGCGTCATTAATTCACCCCTCCACTTT | CASSLQGVINSPLHF
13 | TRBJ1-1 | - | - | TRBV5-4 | TGTGCCAGCAGCTTGACGGTGAACACTGAAGCTTTCTTT | CASSLTVNTEAFF
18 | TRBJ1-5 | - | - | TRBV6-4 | TGTGCCAGCAGTAAAACCCGAGGACAGACAAGCACTCATCAGCCCCAGCATTTT | CASSKTRGQTSTHQPQHF
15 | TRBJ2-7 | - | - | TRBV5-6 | TGTGCCAGCAGCCCCGCTAGGCTTAGCTCCTACGAGCAGTACTTC | CASSPARLSSYEQYF
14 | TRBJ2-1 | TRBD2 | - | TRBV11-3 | TGTGCCAGCAGCTTTGGGCGGGGGGGCAATGAGCAGTTCTTC | CASSFGRGGNEQFF
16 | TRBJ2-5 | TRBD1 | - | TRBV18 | TGTGCCAGCTCACCCCTACCGACAGGGGGCACTGGGACCCAGTACTTC | CASSPLPTGGTGTQYF
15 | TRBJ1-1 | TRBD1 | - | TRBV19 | TGTGCCAGTAGGCCGGGGACAGGGACGCACACTGAAGCTTTCTTT | CASRPGTGTHTEAFF
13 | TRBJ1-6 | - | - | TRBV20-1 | TGCAGTGCTAGTGGGTTCAGGGAATCACCCCTCCACTTT | CSASGFRESPLHF